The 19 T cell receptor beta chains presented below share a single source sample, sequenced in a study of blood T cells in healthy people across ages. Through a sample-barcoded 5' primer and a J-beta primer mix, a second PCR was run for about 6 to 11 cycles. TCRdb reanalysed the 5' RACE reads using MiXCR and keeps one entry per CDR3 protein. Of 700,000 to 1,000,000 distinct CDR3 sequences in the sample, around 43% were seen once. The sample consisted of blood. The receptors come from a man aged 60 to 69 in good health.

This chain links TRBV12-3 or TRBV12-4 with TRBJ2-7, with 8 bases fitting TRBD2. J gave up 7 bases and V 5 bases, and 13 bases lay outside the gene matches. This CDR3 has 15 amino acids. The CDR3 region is CASSASGLNYNEQYF. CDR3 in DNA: TGTGCCAGCAGTGCTAGCGGGCTAAACTACAATGAGCAGTACTTC.

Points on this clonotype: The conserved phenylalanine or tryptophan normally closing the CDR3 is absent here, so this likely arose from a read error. As DNA, the CDR3 is TGTGCCACCAGTGATTTTACAGGGGGTTCCTATGGCTACACCTTA. Amino acids: CATSDFTGGSYGYTL. The rearrangement joins TRBV24-1 to TRBJ1-2, with 8 bases matching TRBD1. Germline lookup yields CDR1 KGHDR and CDR2 SFDVKD. The CDR3 contains 15 residues. The J segment lost 4 bases and the V segment lost 1 base, leaving 4 bases of the junction unmatched.

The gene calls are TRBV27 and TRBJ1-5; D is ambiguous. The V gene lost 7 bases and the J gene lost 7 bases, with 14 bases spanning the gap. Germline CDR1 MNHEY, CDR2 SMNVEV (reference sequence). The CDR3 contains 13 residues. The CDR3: CASTVTLGQPQHF. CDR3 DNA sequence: TGTGCCAGCACCGTAACGTTAGGGCAGCCCCAGCATTTT.

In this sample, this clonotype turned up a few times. CDR3 in amino acids: CASSQDYTTYEQYF. The CDR3 nucleotides are TGCGCCAGCAGCCAAGACTACACCACCTACGAGCAGTACTTC. The chain employs TRBV4-3 and TRBJ2-7, with D hard to call. From germline, CDR1 is LGHNA and CDR2 YSLEER. The CDR3 consists of 14 residues. Trimming left V 0 bases short and J 2 bases short, with 8 bases between.

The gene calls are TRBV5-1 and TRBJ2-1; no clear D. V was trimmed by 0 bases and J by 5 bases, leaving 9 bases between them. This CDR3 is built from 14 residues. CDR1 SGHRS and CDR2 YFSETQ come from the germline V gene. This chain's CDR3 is CASSLVRPDNEQFF. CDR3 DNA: TGCGCCAGCAGCTTGGTTCGGCCGGACAATGAGCAGTTCTTC.

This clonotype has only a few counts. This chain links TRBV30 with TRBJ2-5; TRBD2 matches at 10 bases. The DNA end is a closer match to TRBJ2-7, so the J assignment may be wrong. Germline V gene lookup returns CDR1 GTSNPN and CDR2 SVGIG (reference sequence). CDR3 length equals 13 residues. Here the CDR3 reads CASTGLAPREQYF. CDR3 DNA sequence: TGTGCCTCGACGGGACTAGCGCCTCGCGAGCAGTACTTC.

The DNA of the CDR3 is TGCAGCGTTGGTCCCGCCTACTTC. It codes for CSVGPAYF. This sequence joins TRBV29-1 and TRBJ2-5; no reliable D call. This CDR3 has 8 residues. Germline CDR1 and CDR2: SQVTM and ANQGSEA. V dropped 4 bases and J dropped 14 bases, with 8 bases sitting between them.

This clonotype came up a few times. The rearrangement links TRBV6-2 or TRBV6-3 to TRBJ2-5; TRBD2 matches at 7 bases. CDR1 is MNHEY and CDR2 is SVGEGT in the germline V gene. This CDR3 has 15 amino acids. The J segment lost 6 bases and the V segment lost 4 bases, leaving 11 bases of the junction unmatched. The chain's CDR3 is CASSFPGLTTKTQYF. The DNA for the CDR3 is TGTGCCAGCAGTTTCCCGGGACTAACTACGAAGACCCAGTACTTC.

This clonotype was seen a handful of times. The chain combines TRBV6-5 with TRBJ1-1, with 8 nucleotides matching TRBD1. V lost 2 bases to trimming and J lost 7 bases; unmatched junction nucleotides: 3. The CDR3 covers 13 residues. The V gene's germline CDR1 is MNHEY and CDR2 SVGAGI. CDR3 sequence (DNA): TGTGCCAGCAGTTACACAGGGGGTAGTGAAGCTTTCTTT. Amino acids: CASSYTGGSEAFF.

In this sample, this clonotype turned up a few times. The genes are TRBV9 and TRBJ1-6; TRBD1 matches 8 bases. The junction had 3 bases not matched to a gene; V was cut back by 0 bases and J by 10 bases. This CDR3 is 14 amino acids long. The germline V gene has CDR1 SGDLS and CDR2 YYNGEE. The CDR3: CASSVAGGMSPLHF. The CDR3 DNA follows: TGTGCCAGCAGCGTAGCAGGGGGCATGTCACCCCTCCACTTT.

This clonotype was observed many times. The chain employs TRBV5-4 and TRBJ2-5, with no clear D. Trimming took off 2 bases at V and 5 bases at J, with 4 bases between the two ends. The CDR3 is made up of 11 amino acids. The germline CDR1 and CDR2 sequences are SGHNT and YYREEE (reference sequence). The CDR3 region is CASSFKETQYF. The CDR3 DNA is TGTGCCAGCAGCTTTAAGGAGACCCAGTACTTC.

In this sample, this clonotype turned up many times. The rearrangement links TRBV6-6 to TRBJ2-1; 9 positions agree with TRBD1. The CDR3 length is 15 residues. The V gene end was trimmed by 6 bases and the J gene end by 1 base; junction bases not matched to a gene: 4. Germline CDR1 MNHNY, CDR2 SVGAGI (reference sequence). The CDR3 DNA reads TGTGCCAGCAGCCATGACAGGGGGTCCTACAATGAGCAGTTCTTC. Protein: CASSHDRGSYNEQFF.

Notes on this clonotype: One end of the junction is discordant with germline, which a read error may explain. This CDR3 reads CTTSTRQGSYEQYF. The CDR3 DNA reads TGTACCACCAGCACACGACAGGGGTCCTACGAGCAGTACTTC. The chain links TRBV15 to TRBJ2-7; 8 positions agree with TRBD1. Germline V gives CDR1 LNHNV, CDR2 YYDKDF (reference sequence). This CDR3 comprises 14 residues.

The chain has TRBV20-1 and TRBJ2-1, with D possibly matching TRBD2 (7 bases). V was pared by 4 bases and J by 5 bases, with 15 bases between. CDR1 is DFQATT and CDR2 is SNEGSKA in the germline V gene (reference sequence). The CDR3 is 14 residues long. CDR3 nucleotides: TGCAGTGCTACTCGGGGGGCCGTCGACAATGAGCAGTTCTTC. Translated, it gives CSATRGAVDNEQFF.

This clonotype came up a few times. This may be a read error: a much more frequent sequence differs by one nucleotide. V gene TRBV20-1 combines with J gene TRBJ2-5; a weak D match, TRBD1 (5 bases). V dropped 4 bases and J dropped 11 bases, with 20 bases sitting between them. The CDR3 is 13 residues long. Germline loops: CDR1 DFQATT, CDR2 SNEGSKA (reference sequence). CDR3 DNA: TGCAGTGCTACGTTTTGGGGCCGGAATGAGCAGTACTTC. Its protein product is CSATFWGRNEQYF.

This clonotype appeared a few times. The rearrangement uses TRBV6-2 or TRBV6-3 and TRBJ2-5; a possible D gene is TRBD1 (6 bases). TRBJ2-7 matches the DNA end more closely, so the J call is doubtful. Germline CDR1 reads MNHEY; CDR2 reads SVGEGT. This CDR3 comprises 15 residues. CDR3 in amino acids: CASSYGDNLGYEQYF. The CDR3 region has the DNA TGTGCCAGCAGTTACGGGGACAACCTGGGCTACGAGCAGTACTTC.

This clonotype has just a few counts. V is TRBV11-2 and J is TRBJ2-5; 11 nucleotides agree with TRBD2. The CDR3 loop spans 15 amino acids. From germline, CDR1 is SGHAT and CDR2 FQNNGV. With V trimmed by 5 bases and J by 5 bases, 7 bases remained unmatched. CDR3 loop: CASSQVAGGPETQYF. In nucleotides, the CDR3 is TGTGCCAGCAGCCAAGTAGCGGGGGGGCCGGAGACCCAGTACTTC.

The CDR3 region is CASSSGGPRRAGELFF. In nucleotides, the CDR3 is TGTGCCAGCAGTTCAGGGGGACCTCGACGGGCCGGGGAGCTGTTTTTT. The chain uses TRBV27 and TRBJ2-2; 7 bases match TRBD1. The V and J ends lost 4 bases and 6 bases, in that order; junction bases with no gene match: 11. Per germline, CDR1 MNHEY and CDR2 SMNVEV (reference sequence). This CDR3 comprises 16 residues.

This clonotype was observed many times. The CDR3 loop reads CASSQLGGGLSYEQYF. The DNA of the CDR3 is TGTGCCAGCAGCCAACTGGGCGGGGGCCTCTCCTACGAGCAGTACTTC. The chain recombines TRBV28 with TRBJ2-7; a weak D match, TRBD2 (7 bases). V was pared by 6 bases and J by 0 bases, with 18 bases between. The CDR3 sequence is 16 residues long. From germline, CDR1 is MDHEN and CDR2 SYDVKM.